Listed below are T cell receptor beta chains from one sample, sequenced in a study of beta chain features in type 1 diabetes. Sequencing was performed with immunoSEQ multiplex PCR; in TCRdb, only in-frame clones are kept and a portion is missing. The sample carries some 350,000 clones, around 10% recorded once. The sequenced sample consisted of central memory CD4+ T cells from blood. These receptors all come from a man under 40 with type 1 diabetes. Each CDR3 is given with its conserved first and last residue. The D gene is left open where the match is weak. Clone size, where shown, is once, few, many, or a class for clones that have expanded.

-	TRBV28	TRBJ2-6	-	CASSPGQSLWANVLTF	TGTGCCAGCAGCCCCGGACAGAGTCTTTGGGCCAACGTCCTGACTTTC
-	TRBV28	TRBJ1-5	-	CASSFGAGLYSNQPQHF	TGTGCCAGCAGTTTCGGGGCAGGGCTTTATAGCAATCAGCCCCAGCATTTT
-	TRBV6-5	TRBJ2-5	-	CASSYSGTLQETQYF	TGTGCCAGCAGTTACTCCGGGACACTGCAAGAGACCCAGTACTTC
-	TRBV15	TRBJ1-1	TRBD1	CATSRAGGSNTEAFF	TGTGCCACCAGCAGAGCAGGGGGTTCGAACACTGAAGCTTTCTTT
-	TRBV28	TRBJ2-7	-	CASTKSPVYEQYF	TGTGCCAGCACTAAGAGCCCGGTCTACGAGCAGTACTTC
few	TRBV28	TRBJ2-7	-	CASSSGGTGSYEQYF	TGTGCCAGCAGTTCAGGCGGGACTGGCTCCTACGAGCAGTACTTC
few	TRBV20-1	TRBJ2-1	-	CSARGTMSQFF	TGCAGTGCTAGAGGGACTATGTCACAGTTCTTC
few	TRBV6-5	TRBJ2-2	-	CASSYSGGNTGELFF	TGTGCCAGCAGTTACTCAGGAGGGAACACCGGGGAGCTGTTTTTT
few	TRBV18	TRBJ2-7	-	CASSPLVSDEQYF	TGTGCCAGCTCACCGCTAGTAAGCGACGAGCAGTACTTC
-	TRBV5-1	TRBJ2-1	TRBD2	CASSPGGDNEQFF	TGCGCCAGCAGCCCGGGAGGGGACAATGAGCAGTTCTTC
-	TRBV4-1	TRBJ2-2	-	CASSQDQTGPRSRELFF	TGCGCCAGCAGCCAAGACCAGACGGGGCCGCGGAGCAGGGAGCTGTTTTTT
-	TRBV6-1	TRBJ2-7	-	CASSDTGTGSYEQYF	TGTGCCAGCAGTGATACCGGGACGGGATCCTACGAGCAGTACTTC
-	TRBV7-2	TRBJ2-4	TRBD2	CASSPGLENIQYF	TGTGCCAGCAGCCCGGGACTAGAAAACATTCAGTACTTC
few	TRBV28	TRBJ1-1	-	CASSTGPQGEAFF	TGTGCCAGCAGCACGGGACCGCAAGGGGAAGCTTTCTTT
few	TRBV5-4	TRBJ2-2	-	CASSLGSRQMTGELFF	TGTGCCAGCAGCTTGGGTAGTAGGCAGATGACCGGGGAGCTGTTTTTT
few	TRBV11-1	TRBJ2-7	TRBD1	CASRRKGQALYEQYF	TGTGCCAGCAGACGTAAAGGACAGGCCCTCTACGAGCAGTACTTC
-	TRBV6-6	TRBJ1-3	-	CASTGQGDTIYF	TGTGCCAGCACGGGGCAGGGAGACACCATATATTTT
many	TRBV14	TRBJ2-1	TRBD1	CASSQYGQGAENEQFF	TGTGCCAGCAGCCAGTACGGACAGGGGGCGGAAAATGAGCAGTTCTTC
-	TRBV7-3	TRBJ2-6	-	CASSLLGSSGANVLTF	TGTGCCAGCAGCTTATTGGGTTCTTCTGGGGCCAACGTCCTGACTTTC
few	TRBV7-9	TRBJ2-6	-	CASSSGHSSGANVLTF	TGTGCCAGCAGCTCGGGACACTCCTCTGGGGCCAACGTCCTGACTTTC
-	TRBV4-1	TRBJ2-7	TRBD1	CASSSGQGTYEQYF	TGCGCCAGCAGCTCCGGACAGGGTACCTACGAGCAGTACTTC
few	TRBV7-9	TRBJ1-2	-	CASSLADGNYGYTF	TGTGCCAGCAGCTTAGCAGACGGAAACTATGGCTACACCTTC
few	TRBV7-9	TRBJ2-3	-	CASSLEGLTDTQYF	TGTGCCAGCAGCTTAGAAGGTCTCACAGATACGCAGTATTTT
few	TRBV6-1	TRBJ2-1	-	CASSEAGRDWEQFF	TGTGCCAGCAGTGAAGCCGGGCGGGATTGGGAGCAGTTCTTC
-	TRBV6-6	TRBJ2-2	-	CASGTNTGELFF	TGTGCCAGCGGCACCAACACCGGGGAGCTGTTTTTT